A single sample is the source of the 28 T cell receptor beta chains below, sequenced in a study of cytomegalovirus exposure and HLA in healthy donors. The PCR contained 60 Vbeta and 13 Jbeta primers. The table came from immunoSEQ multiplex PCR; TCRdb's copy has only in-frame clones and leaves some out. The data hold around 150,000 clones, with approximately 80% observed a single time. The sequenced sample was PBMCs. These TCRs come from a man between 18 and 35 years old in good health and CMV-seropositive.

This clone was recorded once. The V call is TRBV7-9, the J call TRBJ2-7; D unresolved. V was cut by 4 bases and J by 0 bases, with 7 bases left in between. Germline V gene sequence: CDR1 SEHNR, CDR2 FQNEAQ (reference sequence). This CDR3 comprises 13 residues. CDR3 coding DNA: TGTGCCAGCAGCTCTAAATACTCCTACGAGCAGTACTTC. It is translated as CASSSKYSYEQYF. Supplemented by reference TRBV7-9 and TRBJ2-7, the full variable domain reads DTGVSQNPRHKITKRGQNVTFRCDPISEHNRLYWYRQTLGQGPEFLTYFQNEAQLEKSRLLSDRFSAERPKGSFSTLEIQRTEQGDSAMYLCASSSKYSYEQYFGPGTRLTVT.

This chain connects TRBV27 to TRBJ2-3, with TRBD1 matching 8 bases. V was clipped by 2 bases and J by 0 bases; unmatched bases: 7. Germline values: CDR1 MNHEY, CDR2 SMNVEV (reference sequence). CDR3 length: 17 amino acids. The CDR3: CASSLRRTGISTDTQYF. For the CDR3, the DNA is TGTGCCAGCAGTTTACGTAGGACAGGGATAAGCACAGATACGCAGTATTTT.

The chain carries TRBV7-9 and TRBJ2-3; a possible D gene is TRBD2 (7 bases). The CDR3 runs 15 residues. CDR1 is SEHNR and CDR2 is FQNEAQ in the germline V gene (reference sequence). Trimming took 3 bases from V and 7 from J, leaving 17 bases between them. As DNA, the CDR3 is TGTGCCAGCAGCTTCGTAGTGGGGGGGCTGCATACGCAGTATTTT. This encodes CASSFVVGGLHTQYF.

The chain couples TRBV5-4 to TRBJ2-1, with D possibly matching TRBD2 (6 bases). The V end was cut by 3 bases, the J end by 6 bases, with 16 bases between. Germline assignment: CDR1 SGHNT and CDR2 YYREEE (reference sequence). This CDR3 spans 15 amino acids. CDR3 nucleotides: TGTGCCAGCAGCTCGGAGGGTAGTTGGGGCAATGAGCAGTTCTTC. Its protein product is CASSSEGSWGNEQFF.

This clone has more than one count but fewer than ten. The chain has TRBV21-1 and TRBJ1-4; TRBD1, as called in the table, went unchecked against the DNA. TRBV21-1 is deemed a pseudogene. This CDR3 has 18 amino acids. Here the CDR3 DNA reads TGTGCCAGCAGCAAAGTCCCAGGGGGAACGACAACTAATGAAAAACTGTTTTTT. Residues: CASSKVPGGTTTNEKLFF.

The CDR3: CASSPVTAYEQYF. The CDR3 DNA reads TGCGCCAGCAGCCCCGTTACTGCCTACGAGCAGTACTTC. The V gene is TRBV4-1, the J gene TRBJ2-7; no firm D call. Germline V gene data show CDR1 as MGHRA and CDR2 as YSYEKL. Trimming removed 4 bases from V and 2 bases from J, with 9 bases in between. The CDR3 extends over 13 amino acids.

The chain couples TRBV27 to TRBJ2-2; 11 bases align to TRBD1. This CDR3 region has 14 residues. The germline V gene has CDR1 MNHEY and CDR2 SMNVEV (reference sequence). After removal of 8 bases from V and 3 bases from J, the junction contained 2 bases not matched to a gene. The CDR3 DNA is TGTGCCAGCCGGGACAGGGGGGACACCGGGGAGCTGTTTTTT. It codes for CASRDRGDTGELFF.

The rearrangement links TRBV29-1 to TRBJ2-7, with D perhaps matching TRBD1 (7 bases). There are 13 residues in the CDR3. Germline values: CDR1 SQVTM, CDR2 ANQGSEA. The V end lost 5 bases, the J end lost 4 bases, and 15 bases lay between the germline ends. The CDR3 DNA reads TGCAGCGTTTCGCGGGACAGCACATACGAGCAGTACTTC. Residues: CSVSRDSTYEQYF.

The DNA for the CDR3 is TGTGCCAGCAGCCAACAGAGCCGTCAAAATGAGCAGTTCTTC. It translates to CASSQQSRQNEQFF. This chain connects TRBV28 to TRBJ2-1; D remains ambiguous. Germline CDR1 is MDHEN and CDR2 is SYDVKM. Between the trimmed V and J ends, which lost 6 bases and 7 bases, there was a span of 16 bases. There are 14 residues in the CDR3.

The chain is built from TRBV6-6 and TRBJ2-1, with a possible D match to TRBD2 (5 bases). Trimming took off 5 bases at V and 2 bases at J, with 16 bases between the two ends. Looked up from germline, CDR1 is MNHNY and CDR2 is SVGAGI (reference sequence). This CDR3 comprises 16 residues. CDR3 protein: CASSQSQTGTYNEQFF. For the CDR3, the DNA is TGTGCCAGCAGTCAATCCCAGACCGGGACCTACAATGAGCAGTTCTTC.

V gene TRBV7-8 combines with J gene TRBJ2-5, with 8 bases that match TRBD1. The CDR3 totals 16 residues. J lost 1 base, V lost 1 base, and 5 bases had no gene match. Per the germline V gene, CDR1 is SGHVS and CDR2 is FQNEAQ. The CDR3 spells CASSLGGQGPQETQYF. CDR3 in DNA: TGTGCCAGCAGCTTAGGTGGACAGGGCCCCCAAGAGACCCAGTACTTC.

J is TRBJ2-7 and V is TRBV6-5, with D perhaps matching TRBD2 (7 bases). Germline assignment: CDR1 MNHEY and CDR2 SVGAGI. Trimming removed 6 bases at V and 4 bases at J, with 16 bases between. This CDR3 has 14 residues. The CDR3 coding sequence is TGTGCCAGCAGACGAGGGGGGAGGGAGTACGAGCAGTACTTC. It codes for CASRRGGREYEQYF.

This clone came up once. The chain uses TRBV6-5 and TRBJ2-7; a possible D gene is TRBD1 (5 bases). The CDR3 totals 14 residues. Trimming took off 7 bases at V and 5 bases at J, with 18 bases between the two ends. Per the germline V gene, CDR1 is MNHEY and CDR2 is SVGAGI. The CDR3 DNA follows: TGTGCCAGCAATTTCCAGGGCTCGCGCGACGAGCAGTACTTC. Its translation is CASNFQGSRDEQYF.

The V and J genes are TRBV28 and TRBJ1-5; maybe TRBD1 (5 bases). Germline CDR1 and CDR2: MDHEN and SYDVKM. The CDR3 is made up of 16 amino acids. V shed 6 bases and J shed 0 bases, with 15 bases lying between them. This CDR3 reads CASRDLQEYSNQPQHF. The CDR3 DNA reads TGTGCCAGCAGAGATTTACAGGAGTATAGCAATCAGCCCCAGCATTTT.

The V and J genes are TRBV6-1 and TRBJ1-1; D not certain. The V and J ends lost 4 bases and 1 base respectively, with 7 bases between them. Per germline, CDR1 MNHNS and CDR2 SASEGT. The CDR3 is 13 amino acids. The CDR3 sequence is CASSVESNTEAFF. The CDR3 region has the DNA TGTGCCAGCAGTGTGGAGTCGAACACTGAAGCTTTCTTT.

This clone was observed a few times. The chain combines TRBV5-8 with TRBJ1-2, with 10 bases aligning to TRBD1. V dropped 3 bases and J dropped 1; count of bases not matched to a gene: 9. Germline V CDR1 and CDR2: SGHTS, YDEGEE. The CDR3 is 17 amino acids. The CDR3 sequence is CASSSSWGTGVNYGYTF. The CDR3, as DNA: TGTGCCAGCAGCTCCTCTTGGGGGACAGGGGTTAACTATGGCTACACCTTC.

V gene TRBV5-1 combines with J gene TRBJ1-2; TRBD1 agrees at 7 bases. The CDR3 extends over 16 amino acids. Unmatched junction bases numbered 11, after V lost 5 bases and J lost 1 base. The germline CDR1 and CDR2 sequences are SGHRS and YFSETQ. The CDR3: CASRPTGELYNYGYTF. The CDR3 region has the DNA TGCGCCAGCAGACCAACAGGGGAATTATATAACTATGGCTACACCTTC. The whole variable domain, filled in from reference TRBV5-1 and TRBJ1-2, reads KAGVTQTPRYLIKTRGQQVTLSCSPISGHRSVSWYQQTPGQGLQFLFEYFSETQRNKGNFPGRFSGRQFSNSRSEMNVSTLELGDSALYLCASRPTGELYNYGYTFGSGTRLTVV.

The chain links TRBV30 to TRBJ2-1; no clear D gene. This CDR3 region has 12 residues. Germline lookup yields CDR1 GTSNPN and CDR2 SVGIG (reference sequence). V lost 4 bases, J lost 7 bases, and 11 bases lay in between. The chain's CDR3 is CAWNLVSNEQFF. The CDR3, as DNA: TGTGCCTGGAATCTTGTATCTAATGAGCAGTTCTTC.

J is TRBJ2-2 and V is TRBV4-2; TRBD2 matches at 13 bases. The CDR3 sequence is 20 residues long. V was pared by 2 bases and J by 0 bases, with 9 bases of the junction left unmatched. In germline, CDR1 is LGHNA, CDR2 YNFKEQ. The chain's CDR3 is CASSQNRLAGGLANTGELFF. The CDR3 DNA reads TGTGCCAGCAGCCAAAATCGACTAGCGGGAGGTCTCGCGAACACCGGGGAGCTGTTTTTT.

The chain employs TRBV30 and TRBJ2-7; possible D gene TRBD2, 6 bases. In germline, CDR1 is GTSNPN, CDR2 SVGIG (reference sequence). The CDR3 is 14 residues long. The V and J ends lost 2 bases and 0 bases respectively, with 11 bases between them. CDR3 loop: CAWSRSGPSYEQYF. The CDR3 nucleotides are TGTGCCTGGAGTCGTAGCGGTCCCTCCTACGAGCAGTACTTC.

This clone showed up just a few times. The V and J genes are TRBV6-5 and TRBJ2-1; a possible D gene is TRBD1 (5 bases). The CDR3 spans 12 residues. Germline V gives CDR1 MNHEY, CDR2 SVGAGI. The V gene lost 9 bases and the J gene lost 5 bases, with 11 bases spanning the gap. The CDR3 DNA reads TGTGCCAGTCACTCAGGGAACAATGAGCAGTTCTTC. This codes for CASHSGNNEQFF.

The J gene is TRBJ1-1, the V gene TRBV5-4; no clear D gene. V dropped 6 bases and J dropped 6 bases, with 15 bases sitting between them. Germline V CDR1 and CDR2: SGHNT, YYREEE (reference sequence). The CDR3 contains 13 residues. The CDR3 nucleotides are TGTGCCAGCACCTACCAGGCGGGGTCTGAAGCTTTCTTT. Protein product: CASTYQAGSEAFF.

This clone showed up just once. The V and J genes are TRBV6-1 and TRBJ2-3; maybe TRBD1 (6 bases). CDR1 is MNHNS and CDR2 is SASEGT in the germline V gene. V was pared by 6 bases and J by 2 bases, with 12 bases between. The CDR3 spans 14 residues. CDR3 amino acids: CASRITGNTDTQYF. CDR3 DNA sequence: TGTGCCAGCAGGATCACAGGGAACACAGATACGCAGTATTTT.

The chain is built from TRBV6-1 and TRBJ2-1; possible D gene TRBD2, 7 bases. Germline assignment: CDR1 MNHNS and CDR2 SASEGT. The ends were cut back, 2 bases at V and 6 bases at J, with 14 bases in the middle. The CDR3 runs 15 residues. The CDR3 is CASSEIVGGRNEQFF. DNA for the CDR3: TGTGCCAGCAGTGAAATAGTGGGGGGGCGCAATGAGCAGTTCTTC.

This CDR3 reads CASSKQGLLGEKLFF. In DNA form, the CDR3 reads TGTGCCAGCAGCAAACAGGGGCTCTTGGGTGAAAAACTGTTTTTT. V usage is TRBV9 and J usage is TRBJ1-4; TRBD1 aligns across 7 bases. From germline, CDR1 is SGDLS and CDR2 YYNGEE. After removal of 4 bases from V and 7 bases from J, the junction contained 10 bases not matched to a gene. The CDR3 consists of 15 residues.

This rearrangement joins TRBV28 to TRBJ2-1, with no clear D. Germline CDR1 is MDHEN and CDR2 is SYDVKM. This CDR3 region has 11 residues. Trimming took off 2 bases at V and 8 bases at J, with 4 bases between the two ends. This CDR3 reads CASSLSDEQFF. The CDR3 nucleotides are TGTGCCAGCAGTTTAAGCGATGAGCAGTTCTTC.

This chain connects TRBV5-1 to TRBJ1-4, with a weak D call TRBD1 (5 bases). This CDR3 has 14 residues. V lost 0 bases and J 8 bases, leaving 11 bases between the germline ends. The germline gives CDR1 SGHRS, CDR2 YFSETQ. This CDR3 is CASSLGQGGEKLFF. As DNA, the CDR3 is TGCGCCAGCAGCTTGGGCCAGGGAGGCGAAAAACTGTTTTTT.

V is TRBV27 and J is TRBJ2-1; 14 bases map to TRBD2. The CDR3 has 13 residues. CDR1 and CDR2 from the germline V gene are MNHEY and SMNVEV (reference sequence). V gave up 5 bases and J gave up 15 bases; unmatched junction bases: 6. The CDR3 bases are TGTGCCAGCAGTATGGGACTAGCGGGAGTTACGTTCTTC. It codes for CASSMGLAGVTFF.